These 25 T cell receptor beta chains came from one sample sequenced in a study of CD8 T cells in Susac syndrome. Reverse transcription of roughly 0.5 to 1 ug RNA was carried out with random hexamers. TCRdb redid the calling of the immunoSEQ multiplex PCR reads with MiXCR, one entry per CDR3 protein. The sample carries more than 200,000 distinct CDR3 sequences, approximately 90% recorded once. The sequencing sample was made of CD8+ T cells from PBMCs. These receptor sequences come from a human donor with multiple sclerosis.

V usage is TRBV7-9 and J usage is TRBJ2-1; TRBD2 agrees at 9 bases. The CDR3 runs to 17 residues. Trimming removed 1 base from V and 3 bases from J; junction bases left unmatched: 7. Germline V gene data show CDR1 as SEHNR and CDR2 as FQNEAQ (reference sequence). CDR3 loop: CASSLGIAGEGYNEQFF. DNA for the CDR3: TGTGCCAGCAGCTTAGGAATAGCGGGAGAAGGCTACAATGAGCAGTTCTTC.

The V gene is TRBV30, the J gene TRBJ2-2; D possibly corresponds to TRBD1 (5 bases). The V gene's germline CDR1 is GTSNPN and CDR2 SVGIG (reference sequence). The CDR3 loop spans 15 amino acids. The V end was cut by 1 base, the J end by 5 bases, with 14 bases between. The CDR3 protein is CAWSDSPGRTGELFF. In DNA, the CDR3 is TGTGCCTGGAGTGATAGTCCAGGGCGGACCGGGGAGCTGTTTTTT.

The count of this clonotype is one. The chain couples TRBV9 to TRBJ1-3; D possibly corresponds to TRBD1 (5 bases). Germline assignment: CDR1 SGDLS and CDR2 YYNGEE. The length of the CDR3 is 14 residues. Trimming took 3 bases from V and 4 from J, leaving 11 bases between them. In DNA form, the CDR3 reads TGTGCCAGCAGCGCTCCAGGGTACGGAAACACCATATATTTT. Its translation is CASSAPGYGNTIYF.

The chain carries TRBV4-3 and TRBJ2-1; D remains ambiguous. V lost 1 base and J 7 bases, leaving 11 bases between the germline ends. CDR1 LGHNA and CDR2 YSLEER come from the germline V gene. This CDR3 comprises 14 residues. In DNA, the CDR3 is TGCGCCAGCAGCCAAGGTTCCGGTCCGAATGAGCAGTTCTTC. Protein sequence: CASSQGSGPNEQFF.

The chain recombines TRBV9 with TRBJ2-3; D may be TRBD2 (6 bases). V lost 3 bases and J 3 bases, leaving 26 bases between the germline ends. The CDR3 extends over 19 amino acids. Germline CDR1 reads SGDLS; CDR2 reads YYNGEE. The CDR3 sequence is CASSDRGDSIYDITDTQYF. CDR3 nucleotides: TGTGCCAGCAGCGATAGAGGGGACTCTATATATGATATTACAGATACGCAGTATTTT.

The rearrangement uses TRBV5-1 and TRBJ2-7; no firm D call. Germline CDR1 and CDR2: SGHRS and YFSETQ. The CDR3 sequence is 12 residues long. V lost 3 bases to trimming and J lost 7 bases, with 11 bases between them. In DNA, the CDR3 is TGCGCCAGCAGCTGGGGTACGAGTGAGCAGTACTTC. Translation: CASSWGTSEQYF.

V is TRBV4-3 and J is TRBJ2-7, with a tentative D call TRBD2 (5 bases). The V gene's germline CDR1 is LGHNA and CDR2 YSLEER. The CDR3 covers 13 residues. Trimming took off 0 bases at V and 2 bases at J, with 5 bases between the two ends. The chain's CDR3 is CASSQETTYEQYF. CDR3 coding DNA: TGCGCCAGCAGCCAAGAGACTACCTACGAGCAGTACTTC.

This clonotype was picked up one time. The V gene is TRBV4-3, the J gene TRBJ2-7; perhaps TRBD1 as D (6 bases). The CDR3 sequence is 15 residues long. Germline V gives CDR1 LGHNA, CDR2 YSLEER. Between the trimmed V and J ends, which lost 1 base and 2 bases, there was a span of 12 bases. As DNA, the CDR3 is TGCGCCAGCAGCCAAGCAGTGGGGGCCCCCTACGAGCAGTACTTC. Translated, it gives CASSQAVGAPYEQYF.

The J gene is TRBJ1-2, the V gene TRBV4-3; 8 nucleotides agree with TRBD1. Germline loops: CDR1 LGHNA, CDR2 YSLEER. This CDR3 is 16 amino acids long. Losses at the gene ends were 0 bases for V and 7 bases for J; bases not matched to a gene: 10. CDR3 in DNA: TGCGCCAGCAGCCAAGACGGCTGGGGCAGGGGGCTTGGCTACACCTTC. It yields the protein CASSQDGWGRGLGYTF.

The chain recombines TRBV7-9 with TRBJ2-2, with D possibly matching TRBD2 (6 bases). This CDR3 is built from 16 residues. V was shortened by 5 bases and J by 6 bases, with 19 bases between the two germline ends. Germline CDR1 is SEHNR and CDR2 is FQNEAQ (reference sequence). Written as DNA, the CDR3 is TGTGCCAGCAGCCACAAGACGGGTGGAGGGGCCGGGGAGCTGTTTTTT. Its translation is CASSHKTGGGAGELFF. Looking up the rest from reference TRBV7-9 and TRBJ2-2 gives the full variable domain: DTGVSQNPRHKITKRGQNVTFRCDPISEHNRLYWYRQTLGQGPEFLTYFQNEAQLEKSRLLSDRFSAERPKGSFSTLEIQRTEQGDSAMYLCASSHKTGGGAGELFFGEGSRLTVL.

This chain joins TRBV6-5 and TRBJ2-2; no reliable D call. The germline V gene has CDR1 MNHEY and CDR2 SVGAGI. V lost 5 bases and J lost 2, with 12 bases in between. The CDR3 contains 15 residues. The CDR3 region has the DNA TGTGCCAGCAGTCCCCTTTTACCAAACACCGGGGAGCTGTTTTTT. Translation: CASSPLLPNTGELFF.

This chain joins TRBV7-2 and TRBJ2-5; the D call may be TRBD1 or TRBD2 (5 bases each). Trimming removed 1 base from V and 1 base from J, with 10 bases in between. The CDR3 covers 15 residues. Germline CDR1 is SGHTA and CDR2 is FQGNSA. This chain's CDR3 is CASSLVSGGQETQYF. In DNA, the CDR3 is TGTGCCAGCAGCTTAGTTAGTGGGGGCCAAGAGACCCAGTACTTC. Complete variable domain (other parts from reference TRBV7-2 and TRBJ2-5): GAGVSQSPSNKVTEKGKDVELRCDPISGHTALYWYRQSLGQGLEFLIYFQGNSAPDKSGLPSDRFSAERTGGSVSTLTIQRTQQEDSAVYLCASSLVSGGQETQYFGPGTRLLVL.

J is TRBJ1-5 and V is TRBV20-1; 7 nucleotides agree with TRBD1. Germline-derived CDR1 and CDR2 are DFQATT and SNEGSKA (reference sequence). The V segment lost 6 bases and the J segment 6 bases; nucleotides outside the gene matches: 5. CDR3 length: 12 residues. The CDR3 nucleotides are TGCAGTGCAGACAGGGAGGGTCAGCCCCAGCATTTT. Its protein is CSADREGQPQHF.

The CDR3 spells CASSLVQALFPDTQYF. Here the CDR3 DNA reads TGCGCCAGCAGCTTGGTACAGGCGCTGTTTCCAGATACGCAGTATTTT. The chain combines TRBV5-1 with TRBJ2-3; tentative D call: TRBD1 (5 bases). This CDR3 region has 16 residues. CDR1 and CDR2 from the germline V gene are SGHRS and YFSETQ. The V and J ends lost 0 bases and 4 bases respectively, with 15 bases between them.

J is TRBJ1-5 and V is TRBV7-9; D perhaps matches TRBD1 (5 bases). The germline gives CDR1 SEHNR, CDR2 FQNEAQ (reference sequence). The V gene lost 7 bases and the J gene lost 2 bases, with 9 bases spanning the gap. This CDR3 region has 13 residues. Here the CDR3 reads CASKGPGNQPQHF. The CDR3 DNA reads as TGTGCCAGCAAGGGACCGGGCAATCAGCCCCAGCATTTT.

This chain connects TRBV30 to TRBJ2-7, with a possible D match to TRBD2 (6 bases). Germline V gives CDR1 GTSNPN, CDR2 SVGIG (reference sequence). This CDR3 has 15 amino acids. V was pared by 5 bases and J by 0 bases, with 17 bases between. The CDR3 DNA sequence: TGTGCCTGGTCACCGGGACTTTTGAGCTCCTACGAGCAGTACTTC. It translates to CAWSPGLLSSYEQYF.

The CDR3 sequence: CASSQEVVAGVPNTGELFF. As DNA, the CDR3 is TGCGCCAGCAGCCAAGAGGTGGTAGCGGGAGTCCCTAACACCGGGGAGCTGTTTTTT. This chain uses TRBV4-3 with TRBJ2-2; 9 nucleotides match TRBD2. Germline CDR1 LGHNA, CDR2 YSLEER. The J segment lost 2 bases and the V segment lost 0 bases, leaving 10 bases of the junction unmatched. The CDR3 consists of 19 residues.

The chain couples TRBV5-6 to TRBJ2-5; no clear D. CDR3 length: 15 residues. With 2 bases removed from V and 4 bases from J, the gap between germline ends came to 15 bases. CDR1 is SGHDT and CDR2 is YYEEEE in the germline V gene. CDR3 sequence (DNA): TGTGCCAGCAGCTTTTTCCCTCGGACCGGAGAGACCCAGTACTTC. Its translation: CASSFFPRTGETQYF.

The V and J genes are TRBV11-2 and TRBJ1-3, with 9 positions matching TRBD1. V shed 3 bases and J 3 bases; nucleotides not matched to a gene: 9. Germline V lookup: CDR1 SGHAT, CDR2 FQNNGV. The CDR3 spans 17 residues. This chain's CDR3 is CASSLLAGTGFGNTIYF. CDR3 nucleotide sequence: TGTGCCAGCAGCTTGCTCGCCGGGACAGGGTTTGGAAACACCATATATTTT.

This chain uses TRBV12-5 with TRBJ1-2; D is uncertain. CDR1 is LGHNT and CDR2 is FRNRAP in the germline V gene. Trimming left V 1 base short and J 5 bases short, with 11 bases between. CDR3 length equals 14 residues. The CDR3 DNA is TGTGCTAGTGGTTTGGGACTGGATATATATGGCTACACCTTC. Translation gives CASGLGLDIYGYTF.

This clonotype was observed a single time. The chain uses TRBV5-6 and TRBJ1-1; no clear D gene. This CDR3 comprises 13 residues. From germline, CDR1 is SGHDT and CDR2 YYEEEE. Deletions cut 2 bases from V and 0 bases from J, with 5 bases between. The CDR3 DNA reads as TGTGCCAGCAGCTTAAACCTGAACACTGAAGCTTTCTTT. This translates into CASSLNLNTEAFF.

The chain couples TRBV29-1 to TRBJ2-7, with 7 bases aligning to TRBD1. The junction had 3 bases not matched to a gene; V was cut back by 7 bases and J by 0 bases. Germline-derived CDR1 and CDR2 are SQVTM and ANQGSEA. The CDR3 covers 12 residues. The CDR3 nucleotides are TGCAGCGGACAGGGCAGCTCCTACGAGCAGTACTTC. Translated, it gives CSGQGSSYEQYF.

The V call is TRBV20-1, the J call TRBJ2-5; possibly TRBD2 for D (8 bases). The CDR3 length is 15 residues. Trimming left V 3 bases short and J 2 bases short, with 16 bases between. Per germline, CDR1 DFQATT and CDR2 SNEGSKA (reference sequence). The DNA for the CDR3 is TGCAGTGCTAGTCGGGGGGGACAGCCTCAAGAGACCCAGTACTTC. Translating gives CSASRGGQPQETQYF.

The CDR3 nucleotides read TGTGCCTGGACCCCGGGGGACACCCACAATGAGCAGTTCTTC. Translation gives CAWTPGDTHNEQFF. J is TRBJ2-1 and V is TRBV30; either TRBD1 or TRBD2 may supply D (6 bases each). Germline V gene data show CDR1 as GTSNPN and CDR2 as SVGIG (reference sequence). The V gene lost 4 bases and the J gene lost 5 bases, with 15 bases spanning the gap. The CDR3 consists of 14 residues. The whole variable domain, filled in from reference TRBV30 and TRBJ2-1, reads SQTIHQWPATLVQPVGSPLSLECTVEGTSNPNLYWYRQAAGRGLQLLFYSVGIGQISSEVPQNLSASRPQDRQFILSSKKLLLSDSGFYLCAWTPGDTHNEQFFGPGTRLTVL.

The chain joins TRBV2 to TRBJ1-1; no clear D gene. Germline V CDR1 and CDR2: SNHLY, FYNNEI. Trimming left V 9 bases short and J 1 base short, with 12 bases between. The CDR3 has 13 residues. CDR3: CARDIIGNTEAFF. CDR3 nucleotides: TGTGCCAGAGATATTATAGGGAACACTGAAGCTTTCTTT.